These 28 T cell receptor beta chains came from one sample sequenced in a study of graft-versus-host responses after intestinal transplantation. TCRdb's copy holds only in-frame clones and misses some; the assay was immunoSEQ multiplex PCR. The sample records tens of thousands of clones, around nine tenths being singletons. Which antigens these TCRs recognize remains unknown. This specimen consisted of unstimulated CD4+ T cells sorted from spleen or lymph node cells, obtained before intestinal transplant. These receptors came from a human donor who received an intestinal transplant.

The chain employs TRBV19 and TRBJ2-6; the match to TRBD2 covers 11 bases. The V and J ends lost 7 bases and 1 base, in that order; junction bases with no gene match: 3. Germline CDR1 reads LNHDA; CDR2 reads SQIVND (reference sequence). The CDR3 runs 16 residues. The CDR3 nucleotides read TGTGCCAGTACGGTAGCGGGAGGGTCTGGGGCCAACGTCCTGACTTTC. Translated, it gives CASTVAGGSGANVLTF.

This clone has just a few counts. The J gene is TRBJ1-4, the V gene TRBV7-9; tentatively, D is TRBD1 (5 bases). The germline V gene has CDR1 SEHNR and CDR2 FQNEAQ (reference sequence). Deletions cut 3 bases from V and 7 bases from J, with 15 bases between. This CDR3 has 15 amino acids. CDR3 region: CASSFGSGRSEKLFF. As DNA, the CDR3 is TGTGCCAGCAGCTTCGGATCAGGGAGGAGTGAAAAACTGTTTTTT.

V usage is TRBV29-1 and J usage is TRBJ2-5, with D possibly TRBD1 on 5 matching bases. Germline loops: CDR1 SQVTM, CDR2 ANQGSEA. V was shortened by 6 bases and J by 1 base, with 12 bases between the two germline ends. The CDR3 sequence is 13 residues long. The CDR3 reads CSVRPTVQETQYF. As DNA, the CDR3 is TGCAGCGTCCGGCCGACAGTCCAAGAGACCCAGTACTTC.

This rearrangement joins TRBV7-8 to TRBJ1-6, with D unclear. This CDR3 is built from 13 residues. Germline V gene data show CDR1 as SGHVS and CDR2 as FQNEAQ. With 2 bases removed from V and 5 bases from J, the gap between germline ends came to 4 bases. The DNA of the CDR3 is TGTGCCAGCAGCTTACGAGATAATTCACCCCTCCACTTT. This codes for CASSLRDNSPLHF.

The gene calls are TRBV5-1 and TRBJ2-3, with 7 bases matching TRBD1. CDR1 SGHRS and CDR2 YFSETQ come from the germline V gene. CDR3 length: 14 amino acids. J lost 3 bases, V lost 4 bases, and 5 bases had no gene match. The CDR3 protein is CASSPRQGTDTQYF. As DNA, the CDR3 is TGCGCCAGCAGCCCTAGACAGGGAACAGATACGCAGTATTTT.

This chain links TRBV5-1 with TRBJ2-5, with 12 nucleotides matching TRBD1. CDR1 is SGHRS, CDR2 YFSETQ, per germline. V lost 7 bases, J lost 5 bases, and 6 bases stayed unmatched. The length of the CDR3 is 14 residues. CDR3 nucleotide sequence: TGCGCCAGCGGCCCGGGACAGGGGGCGGAGACCCAGTACTTC. This sequence encodes CASGPGQGAETQYF.

This sequence joins TRBV19 and TRBJ1-2; no clear D gene. Between the trimmed V and J ends, which lost 5 bases and 7 bases, there was a span of 17 bases. Germline V gene sequence: CDR1 LNHDA, CDR2 SQIVND (reference sequence). This CDR3 comprises 14 residues. CDR3 DNA: TGTGCCAGTAGTCGAAGCGGGCCTGGCGGTGGCTACACCTTC. The encoded protein is CASSRSGPGGGYTF.

V and J are TRBV15 and TRBJ2-7; 10 nucleotides match TRBD1. CDR3 length: 18 amino acids. The V gene end was trimmed by 0 bases and the J gene end by 2 bases; junction bases not matched to a gene: 10. Germline values: CDR1 LNHNV, CDR2 YYDKDF (reference sequence). CDR3 in amino acids: CATSRDWGIGTGAYEQYF. In DNA, the CDR3 is TGTGCCACCAGCAGAGATTGGGGGATCGGGACAGGGGCCTACGAGCAGTACTTC.

This chain connects TRBV7-6 to TRBJ1-6, with 7 bases identical to TRBD1. There are 15 residues in the CDR3. V gave up 5 bases and J gave up 3 bases; unmatched junction bases: 4. Germline CDR1 reads SGHVS; CDR2 reads FNYEAQ. DNA of the CDR3: TGTGCCAGCAGCCCCCGGGACAGCTATAATTCACCCCTCCACTTT. Protein: CASSPRDSYNSPLHF.

This chain links TRBV19 with TRBJ1-5; no clear D gene. The CDR3 contains 15 residues. V lost 5 bases to trimming and J lost 4 bases, with 15 bases between them. CDR1 LNHDA and CDR2 SQIVND come from the germline V gene (reference sequence). The CDR3 coding sequence is TGTGCCAGTAGTTTATTGGAGGGAGCAAATCAGCCCCAGCATTTT. Protein sequence: CASSLLEGANQPQHF. Full variable domain (remainder filled in from reference TRBV19 and TRBJ1-5): DGGITQSPKYLFRKEGQNVTLSCEQNLNHDAMYWYRQDPGQGLRLIYYSQIVNDFQKGDIAEGYSVSREKKESFPLTVTSAQKNPTAFYLCASSLLEGANQPQHFGDGTRLSIL.

This chain connects TRBV2 to TRBJ1-2; TRBD1 aligns across 9 bases. Germline-derived CDR1 and CDR2 are SNHLY and FYNNEI. Unmatched junction bases numbered 6, after V lost 6 bases and J lost 4 bases. This CDR3 spans 14 amino acids. CDR3 loop: CASRTDRGSYGYTF. The CDR3 region has the DNA TGTGCCAGCAGGACCGACAGGGGGTCCTATGGCTACACCTTC.

The chain links TRBV19 to TRBJ1-6; tentative D call: TRBD1 (5 bases). Germline V gives CDR1 LNHDA, CDR2 SQIVND (reference sequence). V was pared by 6 bases and J by 0 bases, with 9 bases between. This CDR3 is 15 amino acids long. Here the CDR3 reads CASSPDSSYNSPLHF. CDR3 bases: TGTGCCAGTAGCCCTGACAGCTCCTATAATTCACCCCTCCACTTT.

The V call is TRBV9, the J call TRBJ2-7; 7 nucleotides match TRBD1. The CDR3 consists of 15 residues. CDR1 is SGDLS, CDR2 YYNGEE, per germline. J lost 6 bases, V lost 4 bases, and 13 bases had no gene match. Here the CDR3 reads CASSYGTAELTEQYF. The CDR3, as DNA: TGTGCCAGCAGCTATGGGACAGCGGAATTGACCGAGCAGTACTTC.

The J gene is TRBJ1-1, the V gene TRBV29-1; the D gene is possibly TRBD1 (6 bases). CDR1 and CDR2 from the germline V gene are SQVTM and ANQGSEA. The CDR3 loop spans 12 amino acids. Trimming cost V 7 bases and J 1 base, with 10 bases left between them. As DNA, the CDR3 is TGCAGCGCATCGACAGGGAACACTGAAGCTTTCTTT. Its protein product is CSASTGNTEAFF.

The V and J genes are TRBV5-1 and TRBJ2-3; maybe TRBD2 (6 bases). The CDR3 has 16 amino acids. V was pared by 4 bases and J by 0 bases, with 15 bases between. Germline V gene lookup returns CDR1 SGHRS and CDR2 YFSETQ. The DNA of the CDR3 is TGCGCCAGCAGCCCCGGACTACCATCTAGCACAGATACGCAGTATTTT. Encoded protein: CASSPGLPSSTDTQYF.

A remark on this clone: Other DNA sequences in the sample encode the same CDR3. The rearrangement uses TRBV19 and TRBJ1-3; D is perhaps TRBD1 (5 bases). The CDR3 contains 14 residues. Germline lookup yields CDR1 LNHDA and CDR2 SQIVND (reference sequence). V shed 4 bases and J shed 0 bases, with 7 bases lying between them. CDR3 in amino acids: CASSTGGSGNTIYF. The CDR3 DNA reads as TGTGCCAGTAGTACCGGGGGCTCTGGAAACACCATATATTTT.

A single count supports this clone. The J gene is TRBJ1-5, the V gene TRBV5-8; 9 bases line up with TRBD1. The V gene end was trimmed by 4 bases and the J gene end by 4 bases; junction bases not matched to a gene: 3. The CDR3 is made up of 14 amino acids. Germline CDR1 SGHTS, CDR2 YDEGEE. The CDR3, as DNA: TGTGCCAGCAGCGGGGACAGGGCGAATCAGCCCCAGCATTTT. It is translated as CASSGDRANQPQHF.

V is TRBV6-1 and J is TRBJ1-1; no reliable D call. The length of the CDR3 is 14 residues. Between the trimmed V and J ends, which lost 11 bases and 0 bases, there was a span of 16 bases. Per germline, CDR1 MNHNS and CDR2 SASEGT. The CDR3 DNA reads as TGTGCCGGCCGGGGAGGACCTTTGAACACTGAAGCTTTCTTT. This encodes CAGRGGPLNTEAFF.

The V gene is TRBV10-2, the J gene TRBJ1-4; D remains ambiguous. Trimming took 5 bases from V and 5 from J, leaving 6 bases between them. Per the germline V gene, CDR1 is WSHSY and CDR2 is SAAADI. This CDR3 comprises 12 residues. Written as DNA, the CDR3 is TGCGCCAGCAGTCGGGGAAATGAAAAACTGTTTTTT. Translated, it gives CASSRGNEKLFF.

This clone occurred a few times. The rearrangement links TRBV28 to TRBJ1-5, with D maybe TRBD1 (5 bases). Germline assignment: CDR1 MDHEN and CDR2 SYDVKM. V lost 8 bases and J 0 bases, leaving 14 bases between the germline ends. The CDR3 length is 15 residues. This CDR3 reads CASCPEQVSNQPQHF. The CDR3 DNA follows: TGTGCCAGCTGTCCCGAACAGGTTAGCAATCAGCCCCAGCATTTT.

This rearrangement joins TRBV4-1 to TRBJ1-5; TRBD1 might be the D (6 bases). Trimming removed 1 base at V and 7 bases at J, with 14 bases between. The CDR3 has 15 residues. Germline-derived CDR1 and CDR2 are MGHRA and YSYEKL. The CDR3 DNA reads TGCGCCAGCAGCCAAGCCCATACAGGGTCGCAGCCCCAGCATTTT. Translated: CASSQAHTGSQPQHF.

The chain joins TRBV12-5 to TRBJ1-5; D perhaps matches TRBD1 (5 bases). CDR3 size: 13 residues. Per the germline V gene, CDR1 is LGHNT and CDR2 is FRNRAP. V dropped 6 bases and J dropped 5 bases, with 11 bases sitting between them. CDR3 DNA: TGTGCTAGTGGGCCAGGGATCCATCAGCCCCAGCATTTT. Residues: CASGPGIHQPQHF.

This sequence joins TRBV2 and TRBJ2-7, with 9 bases that match TRBD2. The CDR3 loop spans 15 amino acids. In germline, CDR1 is SNHLY, CDR2 FYNNEI. The trim removed 8 bases at V and 5 bases at J, leaving 13 bases unmatched. CDR3: CASYINSGSSDEQYF. CDR3 nucleotides: TGTGCCAGCTACATCAATAGCGGGAGTTCTGACGAGCAGTACTTC.

V usage is TRBV19 and J usage is TRBJ2-1; D is perhaps TRBD1 (5 bases). The germline V gene encodes CDR1 LNHDA and CDR2 SQIVND (reference sequence). V dropped 7 bases and J dropped 4 bases, with 14 bases sitting between them. This CDR3 spans 14 amino acids. The CDR3 reads CASTPTVAYNEQFF. The CDR3 bases are TGTGCCAGTACCCCGACAGTCGCTTACAATGAGCAGTTCTTC.

As for this clone: Relative to the germline gene, one junction end is altered; a read error may explain this. The chain has TRBV11-2 and TRBJ1-5; perhaps TRBD1 as D (6 bases). This CDR3 is 15 amino acids long. From germline, CDR1 is SGHAT and CDR2 FQNNGV. CDR3 coding DNA: TGTGCCAGCAGCCTAGAGCGGGGGCCCAATCAGCCCCAGCATTTT. Translated, it gives CASSLERGPNQPQHF.

The chain employs TRBV28 and TRBJ1-1; D call uncertain. Trimming left V 4 bases short and J 1 base short, with 7 bases between. The germline V gene has CDR1 MDHEN and CDR2 SYDVKM. CDR3 size: 13 residues. The CDR3 sequence: CASSSEQNTEAFF. As DNA, the CDR3 is TGTGCCAGCAGTTCAGAACAGAACACTGAAGCTTTCTTT.

The V and J genes are TRBV2 and TRBJ2-5, with a weak D call TRBD2 (6 bases). Germline V gene sequence: CDR1 SNHLY, CDR2 FYNNEI. The CDR3 is made up of 14 amino acids. V lost 0 bases and J 5 bases, leaving 10 bases between the germline ends. The DNA of the CDR3 is TGTGCCAGCAGTGAAGCGTGGGCGGGGGAGACCCAGTACTTC. It codes for CASSEAWAGETQYF.

The chain combines TRBV19 with TRBJ1-1, with D possibly being TRBD1 (6 bases). This CDR3 spans 16 amino acids. V was pared by 1 base and J by 0 bases, with 12 bases between. In germline, CDR1 is LNHDA, CDR2 SQIVND (reference sequence). CDR3 coding DNA: TGTGCCAGTAGTATAGCCACAGGGCGCATGAACACTGAAGCTTTCTTT. Translation gives CASSIATGRMNTEAFF.